The 24 T cell receptor beta chains in this list originate from one sample, sequenced in a study of blood T cell repertoires in COVID-19. Measured with immunoSEQ multiplex PCR; TCRdb has only the in-frame clones, and not every one. The sample shows under 200,000 clones, around 87% of them seen only once. The source material was peripheral blood. The source of these receptors is an elderly woman with COVID-19, enrolled during active disease.

The chain employs TRBV10-3 and TRBJ2-3; the D gene is possibly TRBD2 (5 bases). Trimming removed 4 bases at V and 3 bases at J, with 5 bases between. Germline assignment: CDR1 ENHRY and CDR2 SYGVKD. The CDR3 loop spans 12 amino acids. CDR3 protein: CAISAGTDTQYF. In nucleotides, the CDR3 is TGTGCCATCAGTGCGGGAACAGATACGCAGTATTTT.

V gene TRBV18 combines with J gene TRBJ2-7; D is possibly TRBD2 (5 bases). V was pared by 0 bases and J by 5 bases, with 11 bases between. Germline loops: CDR1 KGHSH, CDR2 LQKENI. The length of the CDR3 is 14 residues. CDR3: CASSPPSVRDEQYF. The CDR3 nucleotides are TGTGCCAGCTCACCACCTTCGGTGAGGGACGAGCAGTACTTC. The full variable domain, completed using reference TRBV18 and TRBJ2-7, is NAGVMQNPRHLVRRRGQEARLRCSPMKGHSHVYWYRQLPEEGLKFMVYLQKENIIDESGMPKERFSAEFPKEGPSILRIQQVVRGDSAAYFCASSPPSVRDEQYFGPGTRLTVT.

This sequence joins TRBV6-2 or TRBV6-3 and TRBJ2-2; D may be TRBD1 (5 bases). This CDR3 spans 15 amino acids. Trimming removed 2 bases at V and 5 bases at J, with 12 bases between. Germline V gene data show CDR1 as MNHEY and CDR2 as SVGEGT. This CDR3 is CASSYRGLGTGELFF. Written as DNA, the CDR3 is TGTGCCAGCAGTTACAGGGGTCTTGGTACCGGGGAGCTGTTTTTT.

The genes are TRBV4-1 and TRBJ1-1; D might be TRBD1 (6 bases). V was cut by 0 bases and J by 1 base, with 9 bases left in between. This CDR3 is 15 amino acids long. Germline V gene sequence: CDR1 MGHRA, CDR2 YSYEKL. The chain's CDR3 is CASSQEWGQNTEAFF. In DNA form, the CDR3 reads TGCGCCAGCAGCCAAGAGTGGGGGCAGAACACTGAAGCTTTCTTT.

The V gene is TRBV7-9, the J gene TRBJ2-1; D possibly corresponds to TRBD1 (5 bases). The CDR3 length is 12 residues. V was pared by 5 bases and J by 6 bases, with 8 bases between. Germline values: CDR1 SEHNR, CDR2 FQNEAQ (reference sequence). The CDR3 nucleotides are TGTGCCAGCAGCCGGACATCCAATGAGCAGTTCTTC. As protein: CASSRTSNEQFF.

The genes are TRBV2 and TRBJ2-7; 9 bases line up with TRBD2. V lost 1 base and J lost 3; bases outside the gene matches: 4. The germline gives CDR1 SNHLY, CDR2 FYNNEI. The CDR3 has 15 amino acids. DNA of the CDR3: TGTGCCAGCAGTGAAGGGCTAGCGGGACTCTACGAGCAGTACTTC. Translating gives CASSEGLAGLYEQYF.

The count of this clone is one. This chain connects TRBV7-6 to TRBJ2-7, with TRBD2 matching 12 bases. The J segment lost 7 bases and the V segment lost 5 bases, leaving 9 bases of the junction unmatched. The CDR3 covers 15 residues. Germline V CDR1 and CDR2: SGHVS, FNYEAQ. The CDR3: CASSLRLAGVGEQYF. The CDR3 DNA reads TGTGCCAGCAGCCTGAGACTAGCGGGAGTAGGTGAGCAGTACTTC.

For the CDR3, the DNA is TGTGCCAGCAGCTTGGGGACAGGGACGGGTTCACCCCTCCACTTT. This gives the protein CASSLGTGTGSPLHF. The chain has TRBV5-4 and TRBJ1-6, with TRBD1 matching 8 bases. Germline trimming cut 0 bases from V and 9 bases from J; bases unmatched to any gene: 5. Germline CDR1 SGHNT, CDR2 YYREEE (reference sequence). The CDR3 sequence is 15 residues long.

V and J are TRBV19 and TRBJ2-7; a weak D match, TRBD2 (6 bases). Germline CDR1 is LNHDA and CDR2 is SQIVND (reference sequence). This CDR3 is built from 14 residues. The V end lost 3 bases, the J end lost 3 bases, and 12 bases lay between the germline ends. CDR3 loop: CASSIWPGDYEQYF. The CDR3 region has the DNA TGTGCCAGTAGTATCTGGCCGGGAGACTACGAGCAGTACTTC.

In this sample, this clone turned up once. The chain joins TRBV2 to TRBJ2-1; 7 nucleotides agree with TRBD2. V lost 3 bases, J lost 8 bases, and 7 bases stayed unmatched. CDR3 length: 14 amino acids. Germline CDR1 is SNHLY and CDR2 is FYNNEI. CDR3 DNA: TGTGCCAGCAGTGATTGGCGGGAGACCGATGAGCAGTTCTTC. It encodes CASSDWRETDEQFF.

The chain is built from TRBV12-2 and TRBJ2-3; TRBD2, the D gene given by the table, was not confirmed from the DNA. TRBV12-2 is a recognized pseudogene. This CDR3 has 19 amino acids. In DNA form, the CDR3 reads TGTGCAAGTCGCTTATCCGGGGCTAGCGGGAGATGTACCACAGATACGCAGTATTTT. Amino acids: CASRLSGASGRCTTDTQYF.

This clone was seen more than once but under ten times. The V gene is TRBV27, the J gene TRBJ1-1; 8 bases are a match to TRBD1. The CDR3 spans 15 residues. Trimming removed 4 bases from V and 1 base from J; junction bases left unmatched: 5. Looked up from germline, CDR1 is MNHEY and CDR2 is SMNVEV (reference sequence). CDR3 loop: CASSWTGRGNTEAFF. DNA of the CDR3: TGTGCCAGCAGTTGGACAGGGAGGGGGAACACTGAAGCTTTCTTT.

V and J are TRBV7-9 and TRBJ1-1; D is unclear. The ends were cut back, 5 bases at V and 2 bases at J, with 12 bases in the middle. Germline V lookup: CDR1 SEHNR, CDR2 FQNEAQ (reference sequence). This CDR3 has 14 amino acids. CDR3 region: CASSDYTLNTEAFF. The CDR3 coding sequence is TGTGCCAGCAGCGATTACACCTTAAACACTGAAGCTTTCTTT.

The V and J genes are TRBV6-6 and TRBJ1-5, with TRBD1 as a possible D gene (6 bases). The germline CDR1 and CDR2 sequences are MNHNY and SVGAGI (reference sequence). Trimming pared 6 bases from V and 2 bases from J, leaving 17 bases between. This CDR3 is 16 amino acids long. CDR3: CASSPPRGAGNQPQHF. In DNA form, the CDR3 reads TGTGCCAGCAGCCCCCCCAGGGGCGCAGGCAATCAGCCCCAGCATTTT.

CDR3 sequence reads: CAISELQGPNQPQHF. In DNA form, the CDR3 reads TGTGCCATCAGTGAATTACAGGGGCCCAATCAGCCCCAGCATTTT. The rearrangement links TRBV10-3 to TRBJ1-5; 7 bases fit TRBD1. CDR1 and CDR2 (germline): ENHRY, SYGVKD. The CDR3 contains 15 residues. V was clipped by 3 bases and J by 3 bases; unmatched bases: 5.

The chain couples TRBV6-1 to TRBJ2-7, with TRBD2 identical over 8 bases. This CDR3 region has 15 residues. Germline CDR1 and CDR2: MNHNS and SASEGT. Trimming took 2 bases from V and 4 from J; bases not matched to a gene: 7. The CDR3 here is CASSERPGGGYEQYF. The DNA for the CDR3 is TGTGCCAGCAGTGAAAGGCCGGGAGGGGGGTACGAGCAGTACTTC.

This clone was observed once. The chain couples TRBV9 to TRBJ1-5, with D tentatively TRBD1 (5 bases). There are 14 residues in the CDR3. V dropped 3 bases and J dropped 7 bases, with 14 bases sitting between them. From germline, CDR1 is SGDLS and CDR2 YYNGEE. CDR3 loop: CASSGGDHQQPQHF. CDR3 coding DNA: TGTGCCAGCAGCGGGGGGGACCACCAGCAGCCCCAGCATTTT.

The chain is built from TRBV28 and TRBJ1-3; a possible D gene is TRBD1 (6 bases). Trimming pared 5 bases from V and 0 bases from J, leaving 14 bases between. Germline lookup yields CDR1 MDHEN and CDR2 SYDVKM. The CDR3 spans 16 residues. CDR3 sequence: CASSPSGVSSGNTIYF. The CDR3 nucleotides read TGTGCCAGCAGTCCTTCAGGGGTGAGCTCTGGAAACACCATATATTTT.

The V gene is TRBV10-3, the J gene TRBJ2-2; 7 nucleotides match TRBD1. The CDR3 loop spans 16 amino acids. Losses at the gene ends were 10 bases for V and 4 bases for J; bases not matched to a gene: 15. Germline assignment: CDR1 ENHRY and CDR2 SYGVKD. CDR3 sequence (DNA): TGTGCCACCCATCCCAACTCCAACAGGGGCACCGGGGAGCTGTTTTTT. It is translated as CATHPNSNRGTGELFF.

In DNA, the CDR3 is TGTGCCAGCAGCCCCATGGGGGGGGCCTACGAGCAGTACTTC. Amino acids: CASSPMGGAYEQYF. The chain carries TRBV11-1 and TRBJ2-7; 7 bases fit TRBD2. With V trimmed by 5 bases and J by 2 bases, 6 bases remained unmatched. The V gene's germline CDR1 is SGHAT and CDR2 FQDESV (reference sequence). This CDR3 has 14 residues.

The chain has TRBV19 and TRBJ2-1; maybe TRBD2 (6 bases). V lost 9 bases, J lost 2 bases, and 11 bases lay in between. Germline values: CDR1 LNHDA, CDR2 SQIVND (reference sequence). This CDR3 region has 13 residues. Here the CDR3 DNA reads TGTGCCAGGACTAGGGCGGCCTACAATGAGCAGTTCTTC. Its protein product is CARTRAAYNEQFF.

The rearrangement joins TRBV5-1 to TRBJ1-2; 8 bases align to TRBD1. V lost 2 bases and J lost 9; bases outside the gene matches: 3. The CDR3 consists of 12 residues. The germline V gene encodes CDR1 SGHRS and CDR2 YFSETQ. As DNA, the CDR3 is TGCGCCAGCAGCTTCGGACAGGGAAGCTACACCTTC. Translated: CASSFGQGSYTF.

This chain joins TRBV2 and TRBJ2-7, with TRBD2 identical over 10 bases. Germline V gene lookup returns CDR1 SNHLY and CDR2 FYNNEI. CDR3 length: 14 amino acids. The V gene end was trimmed by 3 bases and the J gene end by 2 bases; junction bases not matched to a gene: 1. CDR3 bases: TGTGCCAGCAGTGACCTAGCGGGAGCCTACGAGCAGTACTTC. This translates into CASSDLAGAYEQYF.

The gene calls are TRBV5-5 and TRBJ2-2; D is unclear. Trimming stripped 4 bases from V and 1 base from J, with 8 bases between. Germline loops: CDR1 SGHKS, CDR2 YYEKEE (reference sequence). This CDR3 is built from 14 residues. The CDR3 reads CASSPSGNTGELFF. DNA of the CDR3: TGTGCCAGCAGCCCATCCGGGAACACCGGGGAGCTGTTTTTT.